These 31 T cell receptor beta chains originate from one sample sequenced in a study of blood T cell repertoires in COVID-19. Clones were sequenced by immunoSEQ multiplex PCR, and TCRdb holds only the in-frame ones, with some missing. The sample shows 200,000 or so clones, 79% of them seen only once. The sample taken for sequencing was peripheral blood. All receptors derive from a man aged 60 to 75 with active or convalescent COVID-19.

V gene TRBV14 combines with J gene TRBJ2-2, with a possible D match to TRBD1 (5 bases). V shed 0 bases and J shed 2 bases, with 10 bases lying between them. The germline gives CDR1 SGHDN, CDR2 FVKESK. The CDR3 is made up of 16 amino acids. The CDR3: CASSQDQTGNTGELFF. For the CDR3, the DNA is TGTGCCAGCAGCCAAGACCAAACAGGTAACACCGGGGAGCTGTTTTTT.

Here the CDR3 reads CASSGDSNQPQHF. DNA of the CDR3: TGTGCCAGCTCAGGAGATAGCAATCAGCCCCAGCATTTT. The gene calls are TRBV18 and TRBJ1-5; no reliable D call. V lost 5 bases and J 0 bases, leaving 5 bases between the germline ends. The CDR3 has 13 amino acids. Germline CDR1 reads KGHSH; CDR2 reads LQKENI.

The J gene is TRBJ2-1, the V gene TRBV9; 9 bases are shared with TRBD2. The V gene end was trimmed by 3 bases and the J gene end by 4 bases; junction bases not matched to a gene: 8. This CDR3 spans 16 amino acids. Germline V lookup: CDR1 SGDLS, CDR2 YYNGEE. CDR3 nucleotide sequence: TGTGCCAGCAGCGGAGGGAGTAGCGGGAGATACAATGAGCAGTTCTTC. It yields the protein CASSGGSSGRYNEQFF.

The chain joins TRBV7-2 to TRBJ2-2; a possible D gene is TRBD1 (6 bases). The CDR3 covers 17 residues. The V and J ends lost 1 base and 7 bases respectively, with 19 bases between them. Germline V gene lookup returns CDR1 SGHTA and CDR2 FQGNSA. CDR3 nucleotide sequence: TGTGCCAGCAGCTTAGGATCCGACAGGACACTAGACGGGGAGCTGTTTTTT. It is translated as CASSLGSDRTLDGELFF.

The chain joins TRBV5-4 to TRBJ2-1, with 8 bases fitting TRBD1. After removal of 0 bases from V and 8 bases from J, the junction contained 4 bases not matched to a gene. From germline, CDR1 is SGHNT and CDR2 YYREEE (reference sequence). The CDR3 totals 14 residues. CDR3 loop: CASSLGQGRYEQFF. CDR3 coding DNA: TGTGCCAGCAGCTTGGGACAGGGGAGGTATGAGCAGTTCTTC.

The V gene is TRBV27, the J gene TRBJ1-2; 9 bases map to TRBD1. Germline trimming cut 1 base from V and 8 bases from J; bases unmatched to any gene: 5. Germline V lookup: CDR1 MNHEY, CDR2 SMNVEV (reference sequence). CDR3 length: 14 amino acids. For the CDR3, the DNA is TGTGCCAGCAGTTTATATGGACAGGGGTTCGGCTACACCTTC. Translation: CASSLYGQGFGYTF.

The chain joins TRBV23-1 to TRBJ2-1, with D possibly matching TRBD1 (5 bases). TRBV23-1 counts as an open reading frame of uncertain function. Trimming took 6 bases from V and 2 from J, leaving 14 bases between them. This CDR3 has 15 amino acids. The CDR3 spells CASSRRGLAYNEQFF. CDR3 DNA: TGCGCCAGCAGCCGAAGGGGTTTAGCCTACAATGAGCAGTTCTTC.

The chain links TRBV25-1 to TRBJ2-1; 9 bases align to TRBD1. The CDR3 contains 13 residues. V was clipped by 10 bases and J by 3 bases; unmatched bases: 4. Per germline, CDR1 MGHDK and CDR2 SYGVNS. CDR3 residues: CATSTGGYNEQFF. CDR3 nucleotide sequence: TGTGCCACCTCGACAGGGGGCTACAATGAGCAGTTCTTC. Full variable domain (rest looked up from reference TRBV25-1 and TRBJ2-1): EADIYQTPRYLVIGTGKKITLECSQTMGHDKMYWYQQDPGMELHLIHYSYGVNSTEKGDLSSESTVSRIRTEHFPLTLESARPSHTSQYLCATSTGGYNEQFFGPGTRLTVL.

The J gene is TRBJ2-1, the V gene TRBV7-2, with 10 bases matching TRBD2. V lost 5 bases, J lost 5 bases, and 9 bases stayed unmatched. CDR3 length equals 16 residues. The V gene's germline CDR1 is SGHTA and CDR2 FQGNSA. The CDR3 reads CASSRFASGRNNEQFF. The CDR3 nucleotides are TGTGCCAGCAGCCGGTTTGCTAGCGGGAGAAACAATGAGCAGTTCTTC.

This clone was recorded a few times. This chain links TRBV4-3 with TRBJ2-1; D is unclear. CDR3 size: 14 residues. The germline V and J ends were trimmed by 4 bases and 9 bases, with 16 bases remaining between them. Germline assignment: CDR1 LGHNA and CDR2 YSLEER. The CDR3 nucleotides are TGCGCCAGCAGCCTCTCCTACGGAGAGAGTGAGCAGTTCTTC. This gives the protein CASSLSYGESEQFF.

This clone was detected only once. The chain has TRBV21-1 and TRBJ2-1; TRBD2, the table's D call, lacks a check against the DNA. TRBV21-1 is listed as a pseudogene. The CDR3 sequence is 16 residues long. CDR3 protein: CASSKISGGDYNEQFF. DNA of the CDR3: TGTGCCAGCAGCAAAATTTCCGGGGGGGACTACAATGAGCAGTTCTTC.

This rearrangement joins TRBV5-1 to TRBJ2-7; D is undetermined. Trimming stripped 1 base from V and 2 bases from J, with 10 bases between. The CDR3 covers 14 residues. CDR1 and CDR2 from the germline V gene are SGHRS and YFSETQ. The CDR3 sequence is CASSLHASTYEQYF. CDR3 nucleotide sequence: TGCGCCAGCAGCTTGCACGCCTCTACCTACGAGCAGTACTTC.

The chain couples TRBV10-3 to TRBJ1-6; no reliable D call. In germline, CDR1 is ENHRY, CDR2 SYGVKD. V was clipped by 3 bases and J by 10 bases, with 16 bases between them. There are 15 residues in the CDR3. In DNA, the CDR3 is TGTGCCATCAGTGAACTAGGGCTTTCGGGGTCACCCCTCCACTTT. Translating gives CAISELGLSGSPLHF.

This chain joins TRBV4-1 and TRBJ2-2, with 9 bases fitting TRBD2. In germline, CDR1 is MGHRA, CDR2 YSYEKL. This CDR3 has 16 amino acids. V shed 6 bases, J shed 3 bases, and the junction held 8 bases outside the gene matches. The CDR3 spells CASRHSGREDTGELFF. The CDR3 DNA reads TGCGCCAGCAGACATAGCGGGAGAGAGGACACCGGGGAGCTGTTTTTT.

There are many counts of this clone. The rearrangement links TRBV29-1 to TRBJ2-7, with D hard to call. V was trimmed by 6 bases and J by 0 bases, leaving 9 bases between them. The CDR3 contains 12 residues. The germline gives CDR1 SQVTM, CDR2 ANQGSEA. The CDR3 is CSVGVDSYEQYF. The CDR3 nucleotides are TGCAGCGTCGGAGTGGACTCCTACGAGCAGTACTTC.

The chain combines TRBV7-3 with TRBJ2-1; 10 bases are shared with TRBD2. In germline, CDR1 is SGHTA, CDR2 FQGTGA. This CDR3 contains 16 residues. V lost 1 base and J lost 4; bases outside the gene matches: 4. CDR3 sequence (DNA): TGTGCCAGCAGCTTAATTCCTAGCGGGGGTTACAATGAGCAGTTCTTC. It specifies CASSLIPSGGYNEQFF.

This CDR3 reads CASSPGGLADTETQYF. CDR3 DNA: TGTGCCAGCAGCCCCGGTGGACTAGCGGATACGGAGACCCAGTACTTC. V and J are TRBV7-3 and TRBJ2-5; 10 nucleotides align to TRBD2. Germline V gene sequence: CDR1 SGHTA, CDR2 FQGTGA. With V trimmed by 5 bases and J by 5 bases, 11 bases remained unmatched. This CDR3 contains 16 residues.

CDR3 residues: CATSRVGGASNSPLHF. Here the CDR3 DNA reads TGTGCCACCAGCAGAGTTGGGGGGGCCTCGAATTCACCCCTCCACTTT. The rearrangement links TRBV15 to TRBJ1-6, with TRBD1 as a possible D gene (6 bases). Germline values: CDR1 LNHNV, CDR2 YYDKDF (reference sequence). The V gene lost 1 base and the J gene lost 7 bases, with 14 bases spanning the gap. This CDR3 region has 16 residues.

This chain connects TRBV6-2 or TRBV6-3 to TRBJ1-2; no reliable D call. The CDR3 contains 15 residues. Trimming removed 6 bases at V and 3 bases at J, with 17 bases between. CDR1 is MNHEY, CDR2 SVGEGT, per germline. The CDR3 loop reads CASSDLSVEDYGYTF. The CDR3 DNA reads as TGTGCCAGCAGCGACCTTTCTGTGGAGGACTATGGCTACACCTTC.

The chain has TRBV3-1 (or the pseudogene TRBV3-2) and TRBJ2-5, with D possibly being TRBD1 (5 bases). V dropped 4 bases and J dropped 2 bases, with 17 bases sitting between them. Germline CDR1 is LGHDT and CDR2 is YNNKEL (reference sequence). The length of the CDR3 is 16 residues. CDR3 coding DNA: TGTGCCAGCAGCCCTCGTTTCCTAGGGGTACAAGAGACCCAGTACTTC. Protein sequence: CASSPRFLGVQETQYF.

V and J are TRBV19 and TRBJ2-4; TRBD1 might be the D (6 bases). The CDR3 totals 16 residues. Trimming stripped 4 bases from V and 1 base from J, with 14 bases between. Germline V gene sequence: CDR1 LNHDA, CDR2 SQIVND (reference sequence). The DNA for the CDR3 is TGTGCCAGTAGTACAACAGGGTCTGGGGCCAAAAACATTCAGTACTTC. This codes for CASSTTGSGAKNIQYF.

The chain joins TRBV29-1 to TRBJ1-4; TRBD1 aligns across 10 bases. The CDR3 covers 17 residues. Per germline, CDR1 SQVTM and CDR2 ANQGSEA. CDR3 protein: CNPQGQGILATNEKLFF. The CDR3 DNA is TGCAACCCTCAGGGACAGGGGATCCTTGCAACTAATGAAAAACTGTTTTTT.

V gene TRBV5-1 combines with J gene TRBJ1-1; the match to TRBD1 covers 7 bases. This CDR3 has 15 residues. J was trimmed by 1 base and V by 4 bases; bases with no gene match: 7. CDR1 and CDR2 from the germline V gene are SGHRS and YFSETQ. The CDR3: CASSPRQGPNTEAFF. The CDR3 DNA reads as TGCGCCAGCAGCCCAAGACAGGGCCCGAACACTGAAGCTTTCTTT. Full variable domain (missing parts from reference TRBV5-1 and TRBJ1-1): KAGVTQTPRYLIKTRGQQVTLSCSPISGHRSVSWYQQTPGQGLQFLFEYFSETQRNKGNFPGRFSGRQFSNSRSEMNVSTLELGDSALYLCASSPRQGPNTEAFFGQGTRLTVV.

The chain has TRBV30 and TRBJ1-2; perhaps TRBD1 as D (5 bases). Germline V gives CDR1 GTSNPN, CDR2 SVGIG (reference sequence). Trimming stripped 4 bases from V and 6 bases from J, with 15 bases between. This CDR3 has 13 amino acids. The CDR3 spells CAWTRFRGDGYTF. As DNA, the CDR3 is TGTGCCTGGACCCGCTTTCGGGGGGATGGCTACACCTTC.

The chain couples TRBV7-2 to TRBJ2-5; D gene uncertain. This CDR3 has 14 residues. Germline V gene sequence: CDR1 SGHTA, CDR2 FQGNSA. V was pared by 3 bases and J by 1 base, with 9 bases between. The DNA of the CDR3 is TGTGCCAGCAGCTTGGTTCACAGCCAAGAGACCCAGTACTTC. This gives the protein CASSLVHSQETQYF. The full variable domain, its missing parts supplied by reference TRBV7-2 and TRBJ2-5, is GAGVSQSPSNKVTEKGKDVELRCDPISGHTALYWYRQSLGQGLEFLIYFQGNSAPDKSGLPSDRFSAERTGGSVSTLTIQRTQQEDSAVYLCASSLVHSQETQYFGPGTRLLVL.

The rearrangement links TRBV7-3 to TRBJ2-7, with TRBD2 identical over 12 bases. CDR1 SGHTA and CDR2 FQGTGA come from the germline V gene. The CDR3 sequence is 13 residues long. Trimming took 4 bases from V and 12 from J; bases not matched to a gene: 7. CDR3 residues: CASSSGLAGRRYF. The CDR3 nucleotides are TGTGCCAGCAGCTCCGGACTAGCGGGGCGAAGGTACTTC. The complete variable domain, with remaining parts taken from reference TRBV7-3 and TRBJ2-7, reads GAGVSQTPSNKVTEKGKYVELRCDPISGHTALYWYRQSLGQGPEFLIYFQGTGAADDSGLPNDRFFAVRPEGSVSTLKIQRTERGDSAVYLCASSSGLAGRRYFGPGTRLTVT.

This rearrangement joins TRBV5-5 to TRBJ2-7, with 7 nucleotides matching TRBD1. V lost 1 base and J lost 0; bases outside the gene matches: 4. Looked up from germline, CDR1 is SGHKS and CDR2 is YYEKEE (reference sequence). The CDR3 is made up of 15 amino acids. In DNA form, the CDR3 reads TGTGCCAGCAGCTTGACCAGGGACAGCTCCTACGAGCAGTACTTC. This translates into CASSLTRDSSYEQYF.

This clone was recorded only once. The rearrangement joins TRBV5-1 to TRBJ2-7; 11 nucleotides line up with TRBD2. The CDR3 contains 18 residues. V lost 4 bases, J lost 7 bases, and 19 bases stayed unmatched. Germline V CDR1 and CDR2: SGHRS, YFSETQ. CDR3 sequence reads: CASSLIGTSGYSTGEQYF. The CDR3 DNA reads as TGCGCCAGCAGCCTTATAGGGACTAGCGGATATAGTACTGGAGAGCAGTACTTC. The entire variable domain, with the rest obtained from reference TRBV5-1 and TRBJ2-7, is as follows: KAGVTQTPRYLIKTRGQQVTLSCSPISGHRSVSWYQQTPGQGLQFLFEYFSETQRNKGNFPGRFSGRQFSNSRSEMNVSTLELGDSALYLCASSLIGTSGYSTGEQYFGPGTRLTVT.

V usage is TRBV27 and J usage is TRBJ2-7; D might be TRBD1 (6 bases). The germline V gene encodes CDR1 MNHEY and CDR2 SMNVEV (reference sequence). Deletions cut 8 bases from V and 6 bases from J, with 17 bases between. CDR3 length equals 13 residues. This CDR3 is CASGINREREQYF. Written as DNA, the CDR3 is TGTGCCAGCGGAATAAACAGGGAACGCGAGCAGTACTTC.

The V gene is TRBV6-5, the J gene TRBJ2-1; the D gene is possibly TRBD2 (5 bases). The CDR3 is made up of 13 amino acids. Germline CDR1 is MNHEY and CDR2 is SVGAGI. The V end was cut by 6 bases, the J end by 6 bases, with 12 bases between. The CDR3 loop reads CASRFSGSNEQFF. For the CDR3, the DNA is TGTGCCAGCAGATTCTCGGGGTCCAATGAGCAGTTCTTC.

J is TRBJ1-2 and V is TRBV7-2, with a weak D call TRBD1 (6 bases). Trimming cost V 6 bases and J 1 base, with 12 bases left between them. The CDR3 is 14 residues long. The germline CDR1 and CDR2 sequences are SGHTA and FQGNSA. CDR3 loop: CASSWTVNNYGYTF. The CDR3 nucleotides read TGTGCCAGCAGTTGGACAGTCAATAACTATGGCTACACCTTC.